This TCR beta chain was sequenced during a study of patients and donors after allogeneic stem cell transplantation. TCRdb recomputed calls from the RT-PCR reads with MiXCR, one row per CDR3 protein. The table includes hundreds of thousands of distinct CDR3 sequences, approximately 16% detected once. The CDR3 contains 13 residues. Germline assignment: CDR1 SGHRS and CDR2 YFSETQ. V was clipped by 3 bases and J by 6 bases, with 13 bases between them. The gene calls are TRBV5-1 and TRBJ2-7, with D possibly TRBD2 on 6 matching bases. Material for sequencing was blood, either unsorted or a sorted T cell fraction (not recorded which). This clonotype was sampled from a human donor who was either an allogeneic HSCT recipient or a stem cell or donor lymphocyte infusion donor (not recorded which). It is not recorded whose cells these are; they may come from a transplant donor. In DNA, the CDR3 is TGCGCCAGCAGCTCTGTCGGGAGAAGCGAGCAGTACTTC. It encodes CASSSVGRSEQYF. The full variable domain, with the rest looked up from reference TRBV5-1 and TRBJ2-7, is KAGVTQTPRYLIKTRGQQVTLSCSPISGHRSVSWYQQTPGQGLQFLFEYFSETQRNKGNFPGRFSGRQFSNSRSEMNVSTLELGDSALYLCASSSVGRSEQYFGPGTRLTVT.